One sample yielded the 25 T cell receptor beta chains listed below, sequenced in a study of blood T cell repertoires in COVID-19. Only in-frame clones appear in the TCRdb table, and some are missing; sequencing was by immunoSEQ multiplex PCR. This table holds fewer than 250,000 clones, 88% found once. Material for sequencing was peripheral blood. All receptors derive from a man in his 70s with acute or convalescent COVID-19.

The J gene is TRBJ2-7, the V gene TRBV11-3, with 14 nucleotides matching TRBD2. Per the germline V gene, CDR1 is SGHNT and CDR2 is YENEEA. J was trimmed by 7 bases and V by 5 bases; bases with no gene match: 10. This CDR3 spans 16 amino acids. CDR3 bases: TGTGCCAGCAGCCCCGTGACTAGCGGGAGGGCTGGGGAGCAGTACTTC. Protein product: CASSPVTSGRAGEQYF.

V gene TRBV6-5 combines with J gene TRBJ2-2; D is unresolved. Germline V lookup: CDR1 MNHEY, CDR2 SVGAGI. The CDR3 covers 15 residues. V was cut by 3 bases and J by 4 bases, with 12 bases left in between. The CDR3 region is CASSYGSGVTGELFF. The CDR3 bases are TGTGCCAGCAGTTATGGTTCCGGAGTCACCGGGGAGCTGTTTTTT.

The CDR3: CASSPGARVTDTQYF. The DNA of the CDR3 is TGTGCCAGCAGCCCAGGGGCCAGGGTCACAGATACGCAGTATTTT. This rearrangement joins TRBV7-3 to TRBJ2-3; a weak D match, TRBD1 (6 bases). Trimming shortened V by 5 bases and J by 2 bases, and 14 bases separated the two germline ends. CDR1 is SGHTA, CDR2 FQGTGA, per germline. The CDR3 contains 15 residues.

The chain uses TRBV5-1 and TRBJ2-2; TRBD1 might be the D (6 bases). CDR3 length: 14 amino acids. Germline lookup yields CDR1 SGHRS and CDR2 YFSETQ. The V gene lost 0 bases and the J gene lost 5 bases, with 8 bases spanning the gap. The CDR3 is CASSLGTATGELFF. In nucleotides, the CDR3 is TGCGCCAGCAGCTTGGGGACAGCAACCGGGGAGCTGTTTTTT.

The chain recombines TRBV5-4 with TRBJ1-4; no clear D gene. Trimming cost V 4 bases and J 8 bases, with 12 bases left between them. The CDR3 runs 13 residues. The germline gives CDR1 SGHNT, CDR2 YYREEE (reference sequence). Written as DNA, the CDR3 is TGTGCCAGCAGCCTAATTGCCGGGGAAAAACTGTTTTTT. Protein sequence: CASSLIAGEKLFF. Filled out from reference TRBV5-4 and TRBJ1-4, the complete variable domain reads ETGVTQSPTHLIKTRGQQVTLRCSSQSGHNTVSWYQQALGQGPQFIFQYYREEENGRGNFPPRFSGLQFPNYSSELNVNALELDDSALYLCASSLIAGEKLFFGSGTQLSVL.

This clone was picked up one time. The rearrangement links TRBV19 to TRBJ1-1, with D perhaps TRBD1 (6 bases). The CDR3 contains 14 residues. V lost 6 bases and J 5 bases, leaving 16 bases between the germline ends. Per the germline V gene, CDR1 is LNHDA and CDR2 is SQIVND (reference sequence). The CDR3: CASRKGGQRTEAFF. DNA for the CDR3: TGTGCCAGTAGGAAAGGGGGTCAGAGGACTGAAGCTTTCTTT.

This clone has just one count. The rearrangement uses TRBV19 and TRBJ1-4; D unresolved. The germline V gene encodes CDR1 LNHDA and CDR2 SQIVND (reference sequence). The CDR3 contains 14 residues. Trimming took 5 bases from V and 5 from J, leaving 12 bases between them. The CDR3 protein is CASSPPYGNEKLFF. CDR3 sequence (DNA): TGTGCCAGTAGTCCCCCGTACGGGAATGAAAAACTGTTTTTT.

V is TRBV11-2 and J is TRBJ2-5; TRBD2 matches 8 bases. The CDR3 runs 14 residues. V was pared by 5 bases and J by 5 bases, with 7 bases of the junction left unmatched. CDR1 and CDR2 (germline): SGHAT, FQNNGV. Written as DNA, the CDR3 is TGTGCCAGCAGCAGAGCGGGAGTTGCCGAGACCCAGTACTTC. It translates to CASSRAGVAETQYF.

The chain couples TRBV5-1 to TRBJ2-5, with D maybe TRBD2 (6 bases). CDR1 and CDR2 from the germline V gene are SGHRS and YFSETQ. The CDR3 has 14 residues. V was cut by 2 bases and J by 4 bases, with 12 bases left in between. The CDR3 is CASSLAGQGETQYF. As DNA, the CDR3 is TGCGCCAGCAGCTTAGCGGGTCAGGGAGAGACCCAGTACTTC. Combining the CDR3 with reference TRBV5-1 and TRBJ2-5 gives the whole variable domain KAGVTQTPRYLIKTRGQQVTLSCSPISGHRSVSWYQQTPGQGLQFLFEYFSETQRNKGNFPGRFSGRQFSNSRSEMNVSTLELGDSALYLCASSLAGQGETQYFGPGTRLLVL.

This chain links TRBV7-2 with TRBJ2-1; 8 bases map to TRBD2. J lost 8 bases, V lost 1 base, and 4 bases had no gene match. From germline, CDR1 is SGHTA and CDR2 FQGNSA. The CDR3 loop spans 14 amino acids. As DNA, the CDR3 is TGTGCCAGCAGCTTAGGCGGGAGGAGCGATGAGCAGTTCTTC. It translates to CASSLGGRSDEQFF.

V is TRBV30 and J is TRBJ2-1; 8 bases fit TRBD2. Germline assignment: CDR1 GTSNPN and CDR2 SVGIG (reference sequence). The length of the CDR3 is 16 residues. V shed 0 bases and J 5 bases; nucleotides not matched to a gene: 9. The CDR3 protein is CAWSVRDSGKNNEQFF. DNA for the CDR3: TGTGCCTGGAGTGTACGAGATAGCGGGAAAAACAATGAGCAGTTCTTC.

This clone was seen a single time. The gene calls are TRBV18 and TRBJ2-5; 8 bases agree with TRBD1. This CDR3 region has 17 residues. J gave up 5 bases and V 0 bases, and 11 bases lay outside the gene matches. CDR1 and CDR2 (germline): KGHSH, LQKENI. The CDR3 coding sequence is TGTGCCAGCTCACCACCTCGGCAGGGGGCTTTTCCGGAGACCCAGTACTTC. Its translation: CASSPPRQGAFPETQYF.

About this clone: This sample also contains other DNA sequences that code for the same CDR3. The chain employs TRBV29-1 and TRBJ1-1; maybe TRBD1 (6 bases). Deletions cut 5 bases from V and 1 base from J, with 8 bases between. The CDR3 loop spans 12 amino acids. The germline V gene has CDR1 SQVTM and CDR2 ANQGSEA. This CDR3 is CSVRTENTEAFF. CDR3 bases: TGCAGCGTTAGGACAGAGAACACTGAAGCTTTCTTT. Supplemented by reference TRBV29-1 and TRBJ1-1, the full variable domain reads SAVISQKPSRDICQRGTSLTIQCQVDSQVTMMFWYRQQPGQSLTLIATANQGSEATYESGFVIDKFPISRPNLTFSTLTVSNMSPEDSSIYLCSVRTENTEAFFGQGTRLTVV.

The chain uses TRBV5-5 and TRBJ2-7, with 7 positions matching TRBD1. Germline V CDR1 and CDR2: SGHKS, YYEKEE (reference sequence). CDR3 length: 14 amino acids. The V gene end was trimmed by 5 bases and the J gene end by 7 bases; junction bases not matched to a gene: 12. CDR3 in amino acids: CASSQGGASREQYF. CDR3 coding DNA: TGTGCCAGCAGTCAAGGGGGCGCGTCGAGGGAGCAGTACTTC.

The V and J genes are TRBV7-6 and TRBJ2-7; 13 positions match TRBD2. V lost 1 base, J lost 4 bases, and 4 bases stayed unmatched. This CDR3 is built from 16 residues. The V gene's germline CDR1 is SGHVS and CDR2 FNYEAQ. The CDR3 bases are TGTGCCAGCAGCTTAGGGGGGACTAGCGGGACTTACGAGCAGTACTTC. Its protein is CASSLGGTSGTYEQYF.

The rearrangement links TRBV19 to TRBJ2-5; TRBD1 matches at 8 bases. The trim removed 1 base at V and 4 bases at J, leaving 5 bases unmatched. The CDR3 runs 15 residues. The germline V gene has CDR1 LNHDA and CDR2 SQIVND (reference sequence). As DNA, the CDR3 is TGTGCCAGTAGTATAGTCAGGGGGCGCGGAGAGACCCAGTACTTC. Its protein is CASSIVRGRGETQYF.

The chain employs TRBV28 and TRBJ2-2; D gene unclear. Trimming removed 11 bases at V and 4 bases at J, with 14 bases between. The CDR3 covers 13 residues. Germline CDR1 MDHEN, CDR2 SYDVKM. CDR3 loop: CASRLPSTGELFF. The CDR3 DNA reads as TGTGCCTCGCGACTCCCGAGCACCGGGGAGCTGTTTTTT.

The chain links TRBV27 to TRBJ1-1, with 7 positions matching TRBD1. The germline gives CDR1 MNHEY, CDR2 SMNVEV (reference sequence). The CDR3 sequence is 14 residues long. Germline trimming cut 6 bases from V and 4 bases from J; bases unmatched to any gene: 8. The CDR3: CASRLDRVGTEAFF. CDR3 DNA sequence: TGTGCCAGCAGGCTAGACAGGGTGGGCACTGAAGCTTTCTTT.

This clone was counted between two and nine times. The chain carries TRBV5-1 and TRBJ2-1; D might be TRBD2 (6 bases). Germline V CDR1 and CDR2: SGHRS, YFSETQ. This CDR3 region has 15 residues. Trimming cost V 4 bases and J 4 bases, with 15 bases left between them. CDR3 nucleotides: TGCGCCAGCAGCCCCCGGGGGACTTCTTACAATGAGCAGTTCTTC. Protein product: CASSPRGTSYNEQFF.

This sequence joins TRBV4-2 and TRBJ2-3, with a weak D call TRBD1 (5 bases). This CDR3 has 14 residues. Germline V CDR1 and CDR2: LGHNA, YNFKEQ. V lost 3 bases to trimming and J lost 7 bases, with 14 bases between them. CDR3 sequence reads: CASSQMRAGNTQYF. CDR3 in DNA: TGTGCCAGCAGCCAGATGCGTGCAGGGAATACGCAGTATTTT.

The J gene is TRBJ1-1, the V gene TRBV7-9, with D possibly matching TRBD1 (5 bases). Germline CDR1 and CDR2: SEHNR and FQNEAQ (reference sequence). CDR3 length: 12 amino acids. Trimming left V 4 bases short and J 10 bases short, with 13 bases between. CDR3 in DNA: TGTGCCAGCAGCTACCAGGGTATGGTAGCTTTCTTT. Translating gives CASSYQGMVAFF.

This sequence joins TRBV12-3 or TRBV12-4 and TRBJ2-7, with TRBD2 identical over 8 bases. Germline trimming cut 5 bases from V and 4 bases from J; bases unmatched to any gene: 1. This CDR3 is 12 amino acids long. The CDR3, as DNA: TGTGCCAGCAGTCGGGGGGGTTACGAGCAGTACTTC. Residues: CASSRGGYEQYF.

This clone has only one observation. V and J are TRBV7-3 and TRBJ2-5; a weak D match, TRBD2 (6 bases). CDR3 length: 14 amino acids. V gave up 5 bases and J gave up 7 bases, with 17 bases separating them. Germline CDR1 SGHTA, CDR2 FQGTGA. The CDR3 coding sequence is TGTGCCAGCAGCCTTGCTGGGGAGGAAGGGACCCAGTACTTC. It encodes CASSLAGEEGTQYF.

This clone was recorded a few times. The chain combines TRBV5-1 with TRBJ1-2; D is possibly TRBD1 (5 bases). This CDR3 region has 13 residues. Trimming took off 10 bases at V and 4 bases at J, with 17 bases between the two ends. The germline CDR1 and CDR2 sequences are SGHRS and YFSETQ. The CDR3 region is CALEVGRSYGYTF. The CDR3 DNA reads as TGCGCCCTAGAGGTGGGGCGCAGCTATGGCTACACCTTC.

The chain has TRBV29-1 and TRBJ2-2; 12 nucleotides align to TRBD2. The trim removed 4 bases at V and 7 bases at J, leaving 4 bases unmatched. Germline V lookup: CDR1 SQVTM, CDR2 ANQGSEA. The CDR3 loop spans 14 amino acids. The DNA for the CDR3 is TGCAGCGTTGGAGGACTAGCGGGACGCGGGGAGCTGTTTTTT. Translating gives CSVGGLAGRGELFF.